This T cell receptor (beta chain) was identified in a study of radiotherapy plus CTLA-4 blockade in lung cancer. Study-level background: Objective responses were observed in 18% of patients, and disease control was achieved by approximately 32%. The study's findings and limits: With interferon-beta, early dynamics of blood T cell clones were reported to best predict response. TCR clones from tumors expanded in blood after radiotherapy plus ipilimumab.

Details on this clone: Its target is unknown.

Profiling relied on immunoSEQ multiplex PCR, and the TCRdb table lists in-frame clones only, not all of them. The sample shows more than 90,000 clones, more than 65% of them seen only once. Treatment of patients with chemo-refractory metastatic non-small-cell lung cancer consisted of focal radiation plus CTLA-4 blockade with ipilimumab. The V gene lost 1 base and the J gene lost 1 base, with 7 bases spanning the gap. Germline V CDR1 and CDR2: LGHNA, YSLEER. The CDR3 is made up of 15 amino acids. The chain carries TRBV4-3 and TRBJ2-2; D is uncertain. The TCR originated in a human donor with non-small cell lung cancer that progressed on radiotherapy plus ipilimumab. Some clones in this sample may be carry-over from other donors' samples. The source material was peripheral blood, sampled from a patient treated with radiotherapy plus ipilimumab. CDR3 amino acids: CASSQALMNTGELFF. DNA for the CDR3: TGCGCCAGCAGCCAAGCACTTATGAACACCGGGGAGCTGTTTTTT.